This entry lists 10 T cell receptor beta chains sequenced from one sample in a study of blood T cell repertoires in COVID-19. Clones were sequenced by immunoSEQ multiplex PCR, and TCRdb holds only the in-frame ones, with some missing. Of some 80,000 clones detected, over 85% appear once; the ten largest clones hold roughly 15%. Sequencing input: peripheral blood. Every receptor here comes from a woman of 80 years or more with active or convalescent COVID-19.

The chain carries TRBV5-1 and TRBJ1-1; no definite D call. The V gene lost 5 bases and the J gene lost 5 bases, with 13 bases spanning the gap. Germline values: CDR1 SGHRS, CDR2 YFSETQ. This CDR3 is built from 13 residues. The CDR3 nucleotides read TGCGCCAGCAGGCCCGAGCTGAGGACTGAAGCTTTCTTT. Protein: CASRPELRTEAFF.

The chain links TRBV6-5 to TRBJ2-7, with 10 bases matching TRBD1. The V gene end was trimmed by 4 bases and the J gene end by 7 bases; junction bases not matched to a gene: 7. Germline V gives CDR1 MNHEY, CDR2 SVGAGI. The CDR3 contains 14 residues. CDR3 sequence: CASSFRQGAWEQYF. DNA for the CDR3: TGTGCCAGCAGTTTCCGACAGGGGGCTTGGGAGCAGTACTTC.

This clone was seen a few times. The gene calls are TRBV6-4 and TRBJ1-2, with D possibly being TRBD1 (5 bases). Germline CDR1 MRHNA, CDR2 SNTAGT. Trimming removed 2 bases at V and 5 bases at J, with 9 bases between. The length of the CDR3 is 13 residues. This chain's CDR3 is CASSDGRGYGYTF. The CDR3 nucleotides are TGTGCCAGCAGTGACGGGAGGGGTTATGGCTACACCTTC.

The chain links TRBV12-2 to TRBJ1-1; the D call TRBD1 from the table was never checked on the DNA. TRBV12-2 is marked as a pseudogene. This CDR3 is built from 14 residues. The CDR3 protein is CASRFWTGGTEAFF. The CDR3 nucleotides read TGTGCAAGTCGCTTTTGGACAGGGGGCACTGAAGCTTTCTTT.

The chain is built from TRBV6-2 or TRBV6-3 and TRBJ1-2; D uncertain. The germline V and J ends were trimmed by 5 bases and 2 bases, with 9 bases remaining between them. Germline values: CDR1 MNHEY, CDR2 SVGEGT. This CDR3 has 13 amino acids. The CDR3 here is CASSGTLNYGYTF. The CDR3 DNA reads as TGTGCCAGCAGTGGCACACTAAACTATGGCTACACCTTC.

The V and J genes are TRBV7-9 and TRBJ2-2, with 9 bases aligning to TRBD2. V was clipped by 5 bases and J by 7 bases; unmatched bases: 11. Germline values: CDR1 SEHNR, CDR2 FQNEAQ (reference sequence). The CDR3 has 16 amino acids. CDR3 nucleotide sequence: TGTGCCAGCAGCCCCCCCGGCGGGGGGGCCGTCGGGGAGCTGTTTTTT. Its protein is CASSPPGGGAVGELFF.

The V gene is TRBV6-2 or TRBV6-3, the J gene TRBJ1-3; unclear D gene. The germline gives CDR1 MNHEY, CDR2 SVGEGT. Trimming cost V 7 bases and J 0 bases, with 10 bases left between them. This CDR3 has 14 residues. The CDR3 region is CASNPQISGNTIYF. In DNA, the CDR3 is TGTGCCAGCAACCCACAGATCTCTGGAAACACCATATATTTT.

The chain recombines TRBV28 with TRBJ2-3, with D possibly being TRBD2 (7 bases). The germline V gene encodes CDR1 MDHEN and CDR2 SYDVKM. The CDR3 totals 19 residues. The germline V and J ends were trimmed by 6 bases and 2 bases, with 27 bases remaining between them. The CDR3 spells CASRLSRSDGGGPTDTQYF. CDR3 nucleotide sequence: TGTGCCAGCAGACTCTCGAGATCTGATGGGGGGGGGCCCACAGATACGCAGTATTTT.

V usage is TRBV28 and J usage is TRBJ1-2, with 8 bases matching TRBD1. Trimming cost V 8 bases and J 8 bases; bases outside gene matches: 7. Germline CDR1 reads MDHEN; CDR2 reads SYDVKM. The CDR3 has 12 residues. The CDR3 reads CASVDRGLGYTF. In DNA form, the CDR3 reads TGTGCCAGCGTAGACAGGGGCTTAGGCTACACCTTC.

This chain uses TRBV28 with TRBJ2-7; weak D call: TRBD1 (5 bases). V lost 6 bases, J lost 0 bases, and 12 bases lay in between. The CDR3 is 14 residues long. Per germline, CDR1 MDHEN and CDR2 SYDVKM. CDR3 sequence reads: CASRPPRASYEQYF. The CDR3 nucleotides read TGTGCCAGCAGACCCCCCAGGGCCTCCTACGAGCAGTACTTC.